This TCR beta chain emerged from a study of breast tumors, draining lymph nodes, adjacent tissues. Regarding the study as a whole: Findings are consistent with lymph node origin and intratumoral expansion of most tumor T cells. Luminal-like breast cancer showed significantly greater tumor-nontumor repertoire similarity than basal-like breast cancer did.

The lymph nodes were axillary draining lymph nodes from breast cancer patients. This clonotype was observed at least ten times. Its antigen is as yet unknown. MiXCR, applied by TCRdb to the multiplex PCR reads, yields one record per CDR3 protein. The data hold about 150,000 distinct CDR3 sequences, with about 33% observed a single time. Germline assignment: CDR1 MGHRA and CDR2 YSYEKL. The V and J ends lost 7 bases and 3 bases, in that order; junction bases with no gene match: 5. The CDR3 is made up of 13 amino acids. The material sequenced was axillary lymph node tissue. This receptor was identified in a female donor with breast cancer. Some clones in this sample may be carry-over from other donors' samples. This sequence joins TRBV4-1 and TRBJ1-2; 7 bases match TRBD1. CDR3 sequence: CASNHRGDYGYTF. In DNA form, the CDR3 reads TGCGCCAGCAACCACAGGGGAGACTATGGCTACACCTTC.